This T cell receptor (beta chain) was identified in a study of T cell repertoires in cytomegalovirus infection. Study-level information: CMV infection together with matching HLA type was indicated by public TCR beta signatures. Study-wide findings and caveats: The study found HLA-C-restricted CMV-specific TCR beta clonotypes dominating the ex vivo response.

This clonotype was seen just once. No antigen is known for it. Each CDR3 protein is one row after TCRdb ran MiXCR on the reads. The sample includes some 320,000 distinct CDR3 sequences, under 35% of them seen just once. Trimming took 4 bases from V and 5 from J, leaving 17 bases between them. CDR3 length: 15 residues. CDR1 and CDR2 (germline): SGHAT, FQDESV (reference sequence). This chain links TRBV11-1 with TRBJ2-5, with a weak D call TRBD1 (7 bases). This specimen consisted of cultured PBMCs, obtained from culture after CMV antigen stimulation. The receptor's source is a human donor in good health (CMV status not recorded). Some clones in this sample may be carry-over from other donors' samples. CDR3 DNA: TGTGCCAGCAGCTCCAGACAGGGAGGTCAGGAGACCCAGTACTTC. This codes for CASSSRQGGQETQYF.